This TCR beta chain was profiled in a study of T cells after yellow fever vaccination. Study-wide context: The SMART-Seq v4 Ultra Low Input method served to prepare the low-cell-number fractions.

Whole-study results and caveats: Booster sampling recovered most clones from primary vaccination (96% CD4, roughly 88% CD8). On re-exposure, the response was weaker but peaked faster, at day 5 versus 15.

TCRdb fed the 5' RACE reads into MiXCR, producing one record per CDR3 protein. The sample includes a few hundred thousand distinct CDR3 sequences, about 10% of them seen just once. Between the trimmed V and J ends, which lost 0 bases and 0 bases, there was a span of 10 bases. The germline V gene encodes CDR1 KGHSH and CDR2 LQKENI. The CDR3 covers 16 residues. As concerns this clonotype: Its antigen is as yet unknown.

This specimen was CD4+ T cells sorted from PBMCs, taken 5 days after the yellow fever booster vaccination. This receptor was taken from a young man who received the YFV17D yellow fever vaccine. V is TRBV18 and J is TRBJ2-3; no definite D call. CDR3 in amino acids: CASSPPAVSSTDTQYF. CDR3 sequence (DNA): TGTGCCAGCTCACCACCGGCCGTCTCTAGCACAGATACGCAGTATTTT.